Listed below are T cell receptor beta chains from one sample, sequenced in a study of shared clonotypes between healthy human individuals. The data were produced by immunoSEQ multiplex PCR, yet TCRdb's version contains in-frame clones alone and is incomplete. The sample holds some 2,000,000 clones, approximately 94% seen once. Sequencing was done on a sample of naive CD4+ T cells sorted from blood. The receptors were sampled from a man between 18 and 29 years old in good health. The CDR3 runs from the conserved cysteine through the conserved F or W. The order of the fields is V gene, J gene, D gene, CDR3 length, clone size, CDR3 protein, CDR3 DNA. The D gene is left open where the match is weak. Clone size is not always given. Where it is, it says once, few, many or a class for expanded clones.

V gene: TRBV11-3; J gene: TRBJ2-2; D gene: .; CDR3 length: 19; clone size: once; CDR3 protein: CASSHGGFFTEGKGGELFF; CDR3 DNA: TGTGCCAGCAGCCATGGAGGGTTTTTTACAGAGGGGAAAGGCGGGGAGCTGTTTTTT
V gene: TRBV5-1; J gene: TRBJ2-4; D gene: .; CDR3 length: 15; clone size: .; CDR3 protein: CASSLAPGEQNIQYF; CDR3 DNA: TGCGCCAGCAGCTTGGCCCCGGGTGAACAAAACATTCAGTACTTC
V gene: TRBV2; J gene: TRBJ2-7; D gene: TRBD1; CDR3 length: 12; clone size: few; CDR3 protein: CASSGQGYEQYF; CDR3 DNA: TGTGCCAGCAGTGGACAGGGTTACGAGCAGTACTTC
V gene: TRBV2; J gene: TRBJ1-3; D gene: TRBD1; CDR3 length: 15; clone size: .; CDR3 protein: CASSQDRGSGNTIYF; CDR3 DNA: TGTGCCAGCAGTCAGGACAGGGGCTCTGGAAACACCATATATTTT
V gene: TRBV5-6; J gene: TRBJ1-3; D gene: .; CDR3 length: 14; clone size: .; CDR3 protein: CASSFSGAGNTIYF; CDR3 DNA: TGTGCCAGCAGCTTTTCAGGGGCTGGAAACACCATATATTTT
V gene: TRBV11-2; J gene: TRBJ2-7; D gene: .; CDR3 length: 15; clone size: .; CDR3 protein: CASSLPRGSLYEQYF; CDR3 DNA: TGTGCCAGCAGCTTACCAAGAGGGTCCCTTTACGAGCAGTACTTC
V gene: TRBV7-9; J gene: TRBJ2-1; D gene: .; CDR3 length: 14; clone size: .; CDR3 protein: CASSPITGRNEQFF; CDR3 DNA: TGTGCCAGCAGCCCAATTACAGGGAGGAATGAGCAGTTCTTC
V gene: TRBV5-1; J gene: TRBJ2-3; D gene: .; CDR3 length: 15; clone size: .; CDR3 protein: CASSLEAGGADTQYF; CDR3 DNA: TGCGCCAGCAGCTTGGAAGCAGGCGGGGCAGATACGCAGTATTTT
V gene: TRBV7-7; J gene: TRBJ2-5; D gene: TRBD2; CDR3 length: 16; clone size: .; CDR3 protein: CASSLAPAGASETQYF; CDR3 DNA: TGTGCTAGCAGCTTAGCTCCAGCGGGGGCATCAGAGACCCAGTACTTC
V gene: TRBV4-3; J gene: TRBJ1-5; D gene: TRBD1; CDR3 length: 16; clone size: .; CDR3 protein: CASSQEAGQGNQPQHF; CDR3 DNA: TGCGCCAGCAGCCAAGAAGCCGGACAGGGCAATCAGCCCCAGCATTTT
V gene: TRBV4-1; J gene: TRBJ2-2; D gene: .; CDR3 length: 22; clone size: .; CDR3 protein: CASSQAPDRLSMDTQTTGELFF; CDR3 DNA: TGCGCCAGCAGCCAAGCCCCCGATCGGCTAAGCATGGACACCCAAACCACCGGGGAGCTGTTTTTT
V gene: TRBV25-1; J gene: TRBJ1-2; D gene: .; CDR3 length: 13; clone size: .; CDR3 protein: CASRGTELYGYTF; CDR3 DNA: TGTGCCAGCAGGGGAACAGAGCTTTATGGCTACACCTTC
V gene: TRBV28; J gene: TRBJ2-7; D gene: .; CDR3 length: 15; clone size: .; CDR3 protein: CASSLYIGGSYEQYF; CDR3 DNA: TGTGCCAGCAGTTTATATATAGGGGGATCGTACGAGCAGTACTTC
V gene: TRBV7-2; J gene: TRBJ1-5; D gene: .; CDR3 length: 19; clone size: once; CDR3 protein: CASSLVAVMFGEGNQPQHF; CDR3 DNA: TGTGCCAGCAGCTTAGTTGCCGTAATGTTCGGGGAGGGGAATCAGCCCCAGCATTTT
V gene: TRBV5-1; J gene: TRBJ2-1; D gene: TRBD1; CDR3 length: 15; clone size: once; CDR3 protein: CASSLGTGTTNEQFF; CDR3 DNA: TGCGCCAGCAGCTTGGGGACAGGCACCACCAATGAGCAGTTCTTC
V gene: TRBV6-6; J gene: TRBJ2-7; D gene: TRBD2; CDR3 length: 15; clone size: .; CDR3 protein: CASRTSGGTTYEQYF; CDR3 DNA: TGTGCCAGCAGAACTAGCGGGGGAACTACCTACGAGCAGTACTTC
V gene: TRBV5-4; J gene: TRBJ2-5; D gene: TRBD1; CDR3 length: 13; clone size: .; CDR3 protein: CASSQQGAQTQYF; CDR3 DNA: TGTGCCAGCAGCCAACAGGGGGCACAGACCCAGTACTTC
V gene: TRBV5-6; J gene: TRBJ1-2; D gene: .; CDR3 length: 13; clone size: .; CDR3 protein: CASSLASGTGYTF; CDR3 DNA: TGTGCCAGCAGCTTGGCCTCAGGGACTGGCTACACCTTC
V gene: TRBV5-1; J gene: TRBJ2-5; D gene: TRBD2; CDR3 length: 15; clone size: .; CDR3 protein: CASSRRLAGQETQYF; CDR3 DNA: TGCGCCAGCAGCCGTAGACTAGCGGGCCAAGAGACCCAGTACTTC
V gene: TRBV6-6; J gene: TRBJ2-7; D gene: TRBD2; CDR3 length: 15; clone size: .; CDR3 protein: CASGQRAGGKYEQYF; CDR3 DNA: TGTGCCAGCGGCCAAAGAGCGGGGGGGAAATACGAGCAGTACTTC
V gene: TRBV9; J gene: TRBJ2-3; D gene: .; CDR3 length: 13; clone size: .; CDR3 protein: CASSQAPLDTQYF; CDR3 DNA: TGTGCCAGCAGCCAGGCCCCGCTAGATACGCAGTATTTT
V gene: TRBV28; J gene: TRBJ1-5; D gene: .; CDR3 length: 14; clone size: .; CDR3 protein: CASRGGQVVQPQHF; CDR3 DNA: TGTGCCAGCAGGGGGGGGCAGGTGGTTCAGCCCCAGCATTTT
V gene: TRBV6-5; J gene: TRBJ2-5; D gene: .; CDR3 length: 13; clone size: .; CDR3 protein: CASSYSLAETQYF; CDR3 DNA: TGTGCCAGCAGTTACTCCCTTGCGGAGACCCAGTACTTC
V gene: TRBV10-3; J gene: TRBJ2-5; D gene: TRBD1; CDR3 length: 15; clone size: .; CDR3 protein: CAIIRSGTGGGTQYF; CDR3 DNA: TGTGCCATCATTAGGTCCGGGACAGGAGGGGGGACCCAGTACTTC
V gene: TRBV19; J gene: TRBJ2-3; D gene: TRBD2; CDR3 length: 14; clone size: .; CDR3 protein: CASRSGGSTDTQYF; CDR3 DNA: TGTGCCAGTAGGAGCGGGGGGAGCACAGATACGCAGTATTTT
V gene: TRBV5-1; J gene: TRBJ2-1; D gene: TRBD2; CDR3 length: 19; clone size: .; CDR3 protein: CASSSHLRPSGDSYNEQFF; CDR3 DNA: TGCGCCAGCAGCTCCCACCTTCGTCCGAGCGGGGATTCCTACAATGAGCAGTTCTTC
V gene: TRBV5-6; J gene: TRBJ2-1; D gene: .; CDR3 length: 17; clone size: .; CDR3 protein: CASSLGGSGWDVVEQFF; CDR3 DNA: TGTGCCAGCAGCTTGGGAGGGTCAGGTTGGGATGTGGTTGAGCAGTTCTTC
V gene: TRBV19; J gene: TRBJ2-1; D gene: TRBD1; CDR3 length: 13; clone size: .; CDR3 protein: CASRGQGGNEQFF; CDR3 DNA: TGTGCCAGTAGAGGACAGGGGGGCAATGAGCAGTTCTTC
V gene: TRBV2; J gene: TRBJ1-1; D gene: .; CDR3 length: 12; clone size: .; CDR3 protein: CASSVGAPEAFF; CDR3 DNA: TGTGCCAGCAGTGTTGGGGCCCCTGAAGCTTTCTTT
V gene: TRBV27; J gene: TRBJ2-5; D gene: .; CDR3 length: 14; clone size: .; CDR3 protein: CASRRGGGQETQYF; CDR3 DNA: TGTGCCAGCAGAAGGGGAGGAGGGCAAGAGACCCAGTACTTC
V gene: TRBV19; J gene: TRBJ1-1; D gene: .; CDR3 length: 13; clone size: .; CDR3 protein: CASSGRENTEAFF; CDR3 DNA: TGTGCCAGTAGTGGACGGGAGAACACTGAAGCTTTCTTT
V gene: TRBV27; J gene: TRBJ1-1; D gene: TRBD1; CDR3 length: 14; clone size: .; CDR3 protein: CASSADRVRAEAFF; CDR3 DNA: TGTGCCAGCAGCGCGGACAGGGTGAGAGCTGAAGCTTTCTTT
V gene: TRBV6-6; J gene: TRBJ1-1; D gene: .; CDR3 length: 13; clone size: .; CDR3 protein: CASTPDPNTEAFF; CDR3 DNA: TGTGCCAGCACCCCAGACCCGAACACTGAAGCTTTCTTT
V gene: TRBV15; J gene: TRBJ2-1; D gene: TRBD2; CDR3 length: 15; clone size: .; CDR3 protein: CATSHSGINHNEQFF; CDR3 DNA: TGTGCCACCAGCCATAGCGGGATCAACCACAATGAGCAGTTCTTC
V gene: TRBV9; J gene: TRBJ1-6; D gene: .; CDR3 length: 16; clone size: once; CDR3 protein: CASSVAPGANNSPLHF; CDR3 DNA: TGTGCCAGCAGCGTAGCCCCAGGGGCGAATAATTCACCCCTCCACTTT
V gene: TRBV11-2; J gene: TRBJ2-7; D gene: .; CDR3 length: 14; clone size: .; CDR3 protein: CASSLGVSSYEQYF; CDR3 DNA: TGTGCCAGCAGCTTAGGGGTGAGCTCCTACGAGCAGTACTTC
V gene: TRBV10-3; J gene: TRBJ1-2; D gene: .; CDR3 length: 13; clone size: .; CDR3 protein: CAITLNANYGYTF; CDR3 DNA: TGTGCCATCACCTTGAATGCTAACTATGGCTACACCTTC
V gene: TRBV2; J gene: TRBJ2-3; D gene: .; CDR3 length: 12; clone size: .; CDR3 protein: CASVTDTDTQYF; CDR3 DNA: TGTGCCAGCGTGACAGACACAGATACGCAGTATTTT
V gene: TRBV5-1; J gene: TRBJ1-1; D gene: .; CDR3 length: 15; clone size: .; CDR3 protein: CASSSEGRTMSEAFF; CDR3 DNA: TGCGCCAGCAGCTCCGAGGGACGGACAATGTCTGAAGCTTTCTTT
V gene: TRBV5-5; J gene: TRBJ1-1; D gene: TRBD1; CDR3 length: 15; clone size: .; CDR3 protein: CASSLDRGSNTEAFF; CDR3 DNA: TGTGCCAGCAGCTTGGACAGGGGTTCGAACACTGAAGCTTTCTTT
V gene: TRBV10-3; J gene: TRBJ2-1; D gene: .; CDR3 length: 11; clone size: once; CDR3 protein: CAIKSYNEQFF; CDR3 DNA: TGTGCCATCAAGAGTTACAATGAGCAGTTCTTC
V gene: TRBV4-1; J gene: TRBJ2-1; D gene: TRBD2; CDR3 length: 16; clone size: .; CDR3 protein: CASSRLREVHYNEQFF; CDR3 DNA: TGCGCCAGCAGCCGTCTACGGGAGGTCCATTACAATGAGCAGTTCTTC
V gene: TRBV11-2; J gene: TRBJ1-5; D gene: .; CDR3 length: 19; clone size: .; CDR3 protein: CASSLDGAGKGGSNQPQHF; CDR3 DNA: TGTGCCAGCAGCTTAGACGGGGCAGGGAAGGGAGGGAGCAATCAGCCCCAGCATTTT
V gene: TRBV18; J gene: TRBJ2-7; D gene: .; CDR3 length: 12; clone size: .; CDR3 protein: CASSPGPYEQYF; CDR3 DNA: TGTGCCAGCTCACCAGGTCCCTACGAGCAGTACTTC
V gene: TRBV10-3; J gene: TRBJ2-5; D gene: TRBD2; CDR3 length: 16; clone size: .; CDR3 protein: CAISEAGTRIGETQYF; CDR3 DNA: TGTGCCATCAGTGAGGCCGGGACTAGGATAGGGGAGACCCAGTACTTC
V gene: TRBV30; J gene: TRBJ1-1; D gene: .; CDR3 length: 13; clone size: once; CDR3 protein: CAWRDDFYTEAFF; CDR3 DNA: TGTGCCTGGAGGGATGACTTTTACACTGAAGCTTTCTTT
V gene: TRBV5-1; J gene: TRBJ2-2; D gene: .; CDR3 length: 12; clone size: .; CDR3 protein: CASSFWDGELFF; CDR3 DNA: TGCGCCAGCAGCTTCTGGGACGGGGAGCTGTTTTTT
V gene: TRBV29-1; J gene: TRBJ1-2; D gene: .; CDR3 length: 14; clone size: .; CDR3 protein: CSVEDLGFVSGYTF; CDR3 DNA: TGCAGCGTTGAAGATCTAGGGTTTGTAAGTGGCTACACCTTC
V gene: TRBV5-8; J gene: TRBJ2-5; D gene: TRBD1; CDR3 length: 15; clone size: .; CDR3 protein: CASSAMGTAQETQYF; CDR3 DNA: TGTGCCAGCAGCGCAATGGGGACAGCGCAAGAGACCCAGTACTTC
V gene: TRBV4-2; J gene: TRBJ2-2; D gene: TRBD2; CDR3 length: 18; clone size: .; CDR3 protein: CASSQGLAGGPNTGELFF; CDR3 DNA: TGTGCCAGCAGCCAAGGACTAGCGGGGGGTCCGAACACCGGGGAGCTGTTTTTT
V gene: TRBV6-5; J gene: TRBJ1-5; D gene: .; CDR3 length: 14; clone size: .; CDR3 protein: CASTTLKGDQPQHF; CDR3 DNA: TGTGCCAGCACCACATTAAAGGGGGATCAGCCCCAGCATTTT
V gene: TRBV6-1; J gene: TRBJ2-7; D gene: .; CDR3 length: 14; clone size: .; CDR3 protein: CASSLDWGAYEQYF; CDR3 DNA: TGTGCCAGCAGTTTGGACTGGGGGGCGTACGAGCAGTACTTC